This TCR beta chain was observed in a study of shared clonotypes between healthy human individuals. Regarding the study as a whole: Limited genetic and exposure-history diversity came from having few donors. Shared clonotypes across all four donors exceeded non-shared ones in generation probability.

V was pared by 0 bases and J by 5 bases, with 2 bases of the junction left unmatched. The CDR3 has 15 residues. Germline V gene lookup returns CDR1 SGHNT and CDR2 YYREEE (reference sequence). With regard to this clone: The antigen is unknown. Different DNA sequences within this sample yield the same CDR3.

Sequencing was at deep level. Only in-frame clones appear in the TCRdb table, and some are missing; sequencing was by immunoSEQ multiplex PCR. Among about 2.4 million clones listed, roughly 93% were seen once. The origin of this receptor is a young man in good health. Some clones in this sample may be carry-over from other donors' samples. Sequenced: naive CD4+ T cells from PBMCs. Subset reported: CD45RA+ positively selected. The chain carries TRBV5-4 and TRBJ2-1, with 10 bases lining up with TRBD2. CDR3 DNA sequence: TGTGCCAGCAGCTTGGGTCTAGCGGGAGACAATGAGCAGTTCTTC. It yields the protein CASSLGLAGDNEQFF.